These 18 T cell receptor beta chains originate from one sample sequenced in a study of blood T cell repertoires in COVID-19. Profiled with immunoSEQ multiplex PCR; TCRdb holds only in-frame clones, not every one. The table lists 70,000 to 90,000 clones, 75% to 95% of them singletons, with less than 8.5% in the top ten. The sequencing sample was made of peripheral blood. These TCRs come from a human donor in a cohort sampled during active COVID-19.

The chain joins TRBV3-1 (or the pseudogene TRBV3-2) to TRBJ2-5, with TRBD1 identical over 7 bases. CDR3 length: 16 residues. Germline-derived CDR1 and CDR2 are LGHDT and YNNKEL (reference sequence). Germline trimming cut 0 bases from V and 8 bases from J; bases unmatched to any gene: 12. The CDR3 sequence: CASSQDLETGKRTQYF. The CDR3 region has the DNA TGTGCCAGCAGCCAAGATCTTGAGACAGGGAAGAGAACCCAGTACTTC.

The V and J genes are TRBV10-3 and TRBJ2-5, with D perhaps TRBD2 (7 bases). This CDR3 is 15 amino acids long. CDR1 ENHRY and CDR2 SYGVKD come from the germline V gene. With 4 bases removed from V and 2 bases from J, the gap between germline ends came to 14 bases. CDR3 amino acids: CAISVGGAGQETQYF. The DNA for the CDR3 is TGTGCCATCAGTGTAGGGGGGGCGGGGCAAGAGACCCAGTACTTC.

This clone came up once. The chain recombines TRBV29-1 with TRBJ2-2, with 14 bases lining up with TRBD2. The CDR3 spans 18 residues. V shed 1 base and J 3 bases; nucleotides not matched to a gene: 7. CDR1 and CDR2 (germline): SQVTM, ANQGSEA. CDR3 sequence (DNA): TGCAGCGTTGAAGTAGGGAGACTAGCGGGGGGGTACACCGGGGAGCTGTTTTTT. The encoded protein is CSVEVGRLAGGYTGELFF.

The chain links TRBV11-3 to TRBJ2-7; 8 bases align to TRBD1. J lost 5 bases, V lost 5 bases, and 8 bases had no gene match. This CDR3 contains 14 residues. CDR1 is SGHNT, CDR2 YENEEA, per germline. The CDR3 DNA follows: TGTGCCAGCAGCCAAAACCCGGGACAGGACGAGCAGTACTTC. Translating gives CASSQNPGQDEQYF.

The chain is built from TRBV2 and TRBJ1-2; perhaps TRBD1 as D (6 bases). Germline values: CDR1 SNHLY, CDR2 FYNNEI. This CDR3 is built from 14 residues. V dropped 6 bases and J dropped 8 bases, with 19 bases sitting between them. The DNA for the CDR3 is TGTGCCAGCAGCCAAACAGGGTTTGTGGACGGCTACACCTTC. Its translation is CASSQTGFVDGYTF.

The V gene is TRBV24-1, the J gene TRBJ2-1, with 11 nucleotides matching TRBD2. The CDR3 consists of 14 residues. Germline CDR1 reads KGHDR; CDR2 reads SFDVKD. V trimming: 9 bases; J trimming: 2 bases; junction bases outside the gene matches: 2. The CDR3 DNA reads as TGTGCCACCTCACTAGCGGGGGCCTACAATGAGCAGTTCTTC. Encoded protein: CATSLAGAYNEQFF.

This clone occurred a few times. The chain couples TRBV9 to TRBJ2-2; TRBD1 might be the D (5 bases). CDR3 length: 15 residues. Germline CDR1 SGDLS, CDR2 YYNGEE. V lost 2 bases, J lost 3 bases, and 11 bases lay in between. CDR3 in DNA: TGTGCCAGCAGCGTTAGGGGCAGGGACACCGGGGAGCTGTTTTTT. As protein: CASSVRGRDTGELFF. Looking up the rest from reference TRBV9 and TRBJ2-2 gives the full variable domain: DSGVTQTPKHLITATGQRVTLRCSPRSGDLSVYWYQQSLDQGLQFLIQYYNGEERAKGNILERFSAQQFPDLHSELNLSSLELGDSALYFCASSVRGRDTGELFFGEGSRLTVL.

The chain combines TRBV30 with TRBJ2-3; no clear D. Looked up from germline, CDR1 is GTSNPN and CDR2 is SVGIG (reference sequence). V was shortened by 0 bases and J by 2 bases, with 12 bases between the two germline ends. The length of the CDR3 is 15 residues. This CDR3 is CAWSVRRLNTDTQYF. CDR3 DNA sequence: TGTGCCTGGAGTGTACGGAGACTGAACACAGATACGCAGTATTTT.

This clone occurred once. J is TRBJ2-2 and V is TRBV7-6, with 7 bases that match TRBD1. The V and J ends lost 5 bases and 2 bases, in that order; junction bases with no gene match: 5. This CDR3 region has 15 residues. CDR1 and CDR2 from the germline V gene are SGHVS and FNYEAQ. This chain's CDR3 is CASSDTGVNTGELFF. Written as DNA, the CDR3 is TGTGCCAGCAGCGACACAGGGGTTAACACCGGGGAGCTGTTTTTT.

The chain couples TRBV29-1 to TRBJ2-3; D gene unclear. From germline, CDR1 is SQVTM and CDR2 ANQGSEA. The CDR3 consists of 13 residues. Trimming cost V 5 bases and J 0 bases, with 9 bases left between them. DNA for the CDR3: TGCAGCGTTCCACCTACTAGCACAGATACGCAGTATTTT. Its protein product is CSVPPTSTDTQYF.

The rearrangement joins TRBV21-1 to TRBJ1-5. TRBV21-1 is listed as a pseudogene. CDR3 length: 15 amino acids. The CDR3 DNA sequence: TGTGCCAGCAGCTTCTACCTCTCTAGCAATCAGCCCCAGCATTTT. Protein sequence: CASSFYLSSNQPQHF.

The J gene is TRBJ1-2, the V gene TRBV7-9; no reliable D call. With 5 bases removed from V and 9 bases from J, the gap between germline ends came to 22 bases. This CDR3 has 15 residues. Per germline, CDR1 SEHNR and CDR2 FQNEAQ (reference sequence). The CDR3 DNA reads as TGTGCCAGCAGCCCCGGGGTTTCGGTGGTTGGACGCTACACCTTC. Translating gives CASSPGVSVVGRYTF.

The CDR3 nucleotides read TGTGCCAGCAGCCCCACCCTAGCATCCAATGAGCAGTTCTTC. This encodes CASSPTLASNEQFF. The chain employs TRBV11-2 and TRBJ2-1; the D gene is possibly TRBD2 (5 bases). Germline V lookup: CDR1 SGHAT, CDR2 FQNNGV. The CDR3 length is 14 residues. Trimming took 5 bases from V and 6 from J, leaving 14 bases between them.

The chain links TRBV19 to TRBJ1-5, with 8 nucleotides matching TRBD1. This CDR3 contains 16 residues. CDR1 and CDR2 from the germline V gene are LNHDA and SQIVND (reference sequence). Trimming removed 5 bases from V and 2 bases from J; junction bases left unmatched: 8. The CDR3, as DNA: TGTGCCAGTAGTCCTAGACAGGGGAATGGCAATCAGCCCCAGCATTTT. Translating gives CASSPRQGNGNQPQHF. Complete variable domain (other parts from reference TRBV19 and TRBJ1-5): DGGITQSPKYLFRKEGQNVTLSCEQNLNHDAMYWYRQDPGQGLRLIYYSQIVNDFQKGDIAEGYSVSREKKESFPLTVTSAQKNPTAFYLCASSPRQGNGNQPQHFGDGTRLSIL.

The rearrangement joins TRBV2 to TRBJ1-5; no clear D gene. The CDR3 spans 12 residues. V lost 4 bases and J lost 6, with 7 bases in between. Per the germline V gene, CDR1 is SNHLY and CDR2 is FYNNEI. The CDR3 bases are TGTGCCAGCAGTGCCGCGGGTCAGCCCCAGCATTTT. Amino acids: CASSAAGQPQHF.

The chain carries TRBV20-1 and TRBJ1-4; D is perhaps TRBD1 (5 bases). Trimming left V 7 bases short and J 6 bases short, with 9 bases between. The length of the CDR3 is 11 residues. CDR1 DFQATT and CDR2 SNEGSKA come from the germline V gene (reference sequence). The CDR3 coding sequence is TGCAGTGTAGGGGCGGATGAAAAACTGTTTTTT. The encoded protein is CSVGADEKLFF.

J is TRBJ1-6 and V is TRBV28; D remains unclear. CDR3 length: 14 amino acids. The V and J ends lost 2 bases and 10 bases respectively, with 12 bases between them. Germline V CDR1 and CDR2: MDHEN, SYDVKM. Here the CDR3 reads CASSLRVRGSPLHF. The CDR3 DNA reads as TGTGCCAGCAGTTTAAGGGTTAGAGGGTCACCCCTCCACTTT.

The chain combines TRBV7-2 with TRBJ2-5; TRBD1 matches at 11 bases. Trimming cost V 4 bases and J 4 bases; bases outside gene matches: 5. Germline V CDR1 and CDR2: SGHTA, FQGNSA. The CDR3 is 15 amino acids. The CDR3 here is CASSSDRGRTETQYF. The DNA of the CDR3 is TGTGCCAGCAGCTCGGACAGGGGGCGCACAGAGACCCAGTACTTC.